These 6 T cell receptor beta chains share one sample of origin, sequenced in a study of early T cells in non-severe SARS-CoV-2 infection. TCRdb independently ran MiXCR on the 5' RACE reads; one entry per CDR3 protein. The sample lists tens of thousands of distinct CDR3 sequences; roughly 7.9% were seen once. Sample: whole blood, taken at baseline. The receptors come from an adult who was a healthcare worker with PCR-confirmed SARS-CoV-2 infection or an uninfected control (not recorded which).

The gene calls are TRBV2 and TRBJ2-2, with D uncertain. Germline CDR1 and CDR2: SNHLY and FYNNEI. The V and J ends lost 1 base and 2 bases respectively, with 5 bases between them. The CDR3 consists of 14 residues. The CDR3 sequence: CASSEGPNTGELFF. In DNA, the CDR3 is TGTGCCAGCAGTGAAGGCCCCAACACCGGGGAGCTGTTTTTT.

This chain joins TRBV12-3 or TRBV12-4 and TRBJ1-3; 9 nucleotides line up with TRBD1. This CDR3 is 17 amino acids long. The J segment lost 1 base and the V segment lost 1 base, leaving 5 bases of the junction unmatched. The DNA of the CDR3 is TGTGCCAGCAGTTTAGTTACAGGGGGCGGATCTGGAAACACCATATATTTT. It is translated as CASSLVTGGGSGNTIYF.

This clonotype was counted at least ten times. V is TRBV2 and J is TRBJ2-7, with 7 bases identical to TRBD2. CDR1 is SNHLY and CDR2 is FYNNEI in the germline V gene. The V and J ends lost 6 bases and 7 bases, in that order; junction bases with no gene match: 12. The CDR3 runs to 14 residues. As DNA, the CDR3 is TGTGCCAGCAGGGAGCGGGGCGTCCTTGGTGAGCAGTACTTC. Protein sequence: CASRERGVLGEQYF.

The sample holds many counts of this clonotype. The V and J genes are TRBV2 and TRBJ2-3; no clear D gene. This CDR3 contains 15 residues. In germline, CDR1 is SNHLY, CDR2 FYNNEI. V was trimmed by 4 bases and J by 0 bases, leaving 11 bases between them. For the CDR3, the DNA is TGTGCCAGCAGTGTATACCCACCTAGCACAGATACGCAGTATTTT. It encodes CASSVYPPSTDTQYF.

CDR3 sequence: CAISGSMGSTEAFF. In DNA form, the CDR3 reads TGTGCCATCAGTGGGAGTATGGGAAGTACTGAAGCTTTCTTT. The chain is built from TRBV10-3 and TRBJ1-1, with D uncertain. This CDR3 has 14 residues. Trimming pared 4 bases from V and 5 bases from J, leaving 14 bases between. Per germline, CDR1 ENHRY and CDR2 SYGVKD.

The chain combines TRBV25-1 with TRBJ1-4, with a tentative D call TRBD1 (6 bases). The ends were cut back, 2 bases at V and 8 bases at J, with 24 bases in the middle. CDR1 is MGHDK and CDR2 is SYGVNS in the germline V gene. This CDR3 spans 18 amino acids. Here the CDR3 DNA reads TGTGCCAGCAGTGAAACAAGCGGGACAAACGGACCAGGGGAAAAACTGTTTTTT. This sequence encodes CASSETSGTNGPGEKLFF.